Sequencing of this TCR beta chain was carried out in a study of T cell responses to AZD1222 COVID-19 vaccine. Deletions cut 0 bases from V and 2 bases from J, with 14 bases between. CDR1 and CDR2 from the germline V gene are SGHRS and YFSETQ. The length of the CDR3 is 16 residues. A remark on this clone: Its specificity is unknown.

The study's findings and limits: Close to half of spike-specific TCRs reportedly recognize unmutated variant regions.

Method: immunoSEQ multiplex PCR; TCRdb's copy keeps in-frame clones and lacks some. The data contain 150,000 to 200,000 clones, roughly 91% of them singletons. Samples with a second dose at about 4 or about 12 weeks were pooled together. The sample was peripheral blood, taken 28 days after the second AZD1222 dose. The receptor was isolated from an adult who received the AZD1222 COVID-19 vaccine. V is TRBV5-1 and J is TRBJ1-2; tentative D call: TRBD1 (5 bases). CDR3 coding DNA: TGCGCCAGCAGCTTGGTTGGGAGCAGGGTGAACTATGGCTACACCTTC. Translated: CASSLVGSRVNYGYTF.